This T cell receptor (beta chain) stems from a study of CD8 T cells in Susac syndrome. Random-hexamer reverse transcription was applied to about 0.45 to 1 ug RNA. TCRdb independently ran MiXCR on the immunoSEQ multiplex PCR reads; one entry per CDR3 protein. The sample has tens of thousands of distinct CDR3 sequences; over 95% are singletons. The TCR sequence derives from a human donor with multiple sclerosis. The sample comprised CD4+ T cells from PBMCs.

The CDR3 DNA is TGTGCCAGCAGTTACGGAGATCCCTCCTACAATGAGCAGTTCTTC. Protein: CASSYGDPSYNEQFF. J is TRBJ2-1 and V is TRBV6-2 or TRBV6-3, with unresolved D. Trimming pared 2 bases from V and 0 bases from J, leaving 8 bases between. CDR1 is MNHEY and CDR2 is SVGEGT in the germline V gene. This CDR3 comprises 15 residues.